This note documents a single TCR beta chain sequence. What it recognizes is unknown. This sample was included in a study of blood T cells in healthy people across ages. On the study more broadly: For every two T cells, template switching captured about one barcoded beta molecule.

Study conclusions and caveats: Naive CD4+ cell counts and diversity both ran higher in long-lived than in aged donors. Diversity estimates from one million T cells were considered underestimates.

The germline CDR1 and CDR2 sequences are KGHSH and LQKENI. The CDR3 length is 15 residues. V lost 4 bases to trimming and J lost 3 bases; unmatched junction nucleotides: 5. Every donor contributed roughly 11 milliliters of peripheral blood by blood draw. Through a sample-barcoded 5' primer and a J-beta primer mix, a second PCR was run for about 7 to 12 cycles. TCRdb ran MiXCR on the 5' RACE reads and lists one entry per CDR3 protein. The sample shows some 690,000 distinct CDR3 sequences, 22% of them seen only once. Sequenced input: blood. This sequence was found in a man between 70 and 80 years old in good health. V and J are TRBV18 and TRBJ2-7; 11 bases map to TRBD1. CDR3 in DNA: TGTGCCAGCTCACTCGGACAGGGGGCCCTCTACGAGCAGTACTTC. Its translation is CASSLGQGALYEQYF. Based on the CDR3 plus reference TRBV18 and TRBJ2-7, the full variable domain is NAGVMQNPRHLVRRRGQEARLRCSPMKGHSHVYWYRQLPEEGLKFMVYLQKENIIDESGMPKERFSAEFPKEGPSILRIQQVVRGDSAAYFCASSLGQGALYEQYFGPGTRLTVT.